This T cell receptor beta chain was captured by sequencing in a study of response to subunit inactivated influenza vaccine. Notes on the study in general: Researchers suggested that each seasonal influenza vaccination recruits few new T cells.

TCRdb used MiXCR to reprocess the RT-PCR reads, holding one entry per CDR3 protein. The sample comprises about 650,000 distinct CDR3 sequences, roughly 15% of which are singletons, and 6.5% to 8% rests with the top ten. This clonotype was seen more than once but under ten times. Its target is unknown. J was trimmed by 0 bases and V by 6 bases; bases with no gene match: 13. Germline V gene lookup returns CDR1 MNHNS and CDR2 SASEGT. The CDR3 runs 18 residues. The source was PBMCs from blood, collected less than 15 days before vaccination. The chain combines TRBV6-1 with TRBJ2-2; 7 bases are shared with TRBD1. The source of this sequence is a man in his forties or fifties who received an inactivated influenza vaccine. Here the CDR3 reads CASSVGTAKYANTGELFF. The CDR3 nucleotides are TGTGCCAGCAGCGTCGGGACAGCCAAATACGCGAACACCGGGGAGCTGTTTTTT.